This entry features one T cell receptor (beta chain) sequence. Many counts were recorded for this clonotype. The antigen it binds to is not known. No base qualities exist here, and no much larger clone lies one base off it. All donors were healthy Caucasians. Three pairs of female monozygotic twins, all aged about 18 to 29 years, made up the twin cohort. Miltenyi CD45RO+ enrichment and human naive T-cell isolation kits were used to isolate memory (CD45RO+) and naive T cells from PBMC. The record originates from a study of identical twins (dated by TCRdb to between 2015 and 2016). With regard to the full study: To test whether fetal clonotypes persist, the study used deep sequencing on TCR alpha and beta repertoires from monozygotic twins, unrelated adults of various ages, and cord blood. Replicate twin experiments were performed at different times using different library preparation protocols to rule out contamination. The study at large found these results: Fewer insertions were carried by abundant cord blood beta clonotypes, a similar but weaker trend appeared in young adult naive repertoires, and no such trend appeared in memory repertoires. In monozygotic twins, out-of-frame TCR alpha sharing was systematically underestimated by recombination models, although the models agreed with sharing between unrelated individuals. Invariant T cells such as MAIT and iNKT could partly confound zero-insertion analyses, though diverse VJ usage argued against this for most clonotypes. A weaker excess of twin sharing was found in beta out-of-frame sequences because the signal-to-noise ratio was lowered by fewer shared sequences. Conclusions relied on cross-sectional statistical analysis, since the same donors could not be followed over many years. Compared with coincidental sharing between unrelated individuals, out-of-frame TCR alpha sequences shared between twins showed an excess of sequences with low generation probability.

Receptor amplification or capture employed 5' RACE. The reads were generated on an Illumina HiSeq 2000. Template switching introduced a universal primer binding site; the final cDNA contained a unique molecular identifier, enabling accurate counting of TCR cDNA molecules. Specific primers in the conserved constant-segment region were used to synthesize first-strand cDNA for TCR alpha and beta chains. To control for contamination, every cDNA library carried two barcodes: a SMART-Mk sample barcode plus Illumina barcodes. Two successive PCR steps introduced TruSeq adapter sequences along with Illumina sample barcodes. TCR alpha and beta cDNA libraries were sequenced on the Illumina HiSeq platform with custom primers. The paper's data handling went like this. MiGEC processed the raw reads to extract unique molecular identifiers, while MiXCR was used to determine the CDR3 positions. Recombination models were inferred per individual with the repgenHMM and IGoR tools using an EM algorithm. Shared clonotype analysis was performed with the tcR package in R, normalizing sharing by the product of cloneset sizes. To study raw recombination free of thymic and clonal selection effects, out-of-frame nonproductive sequences were analyzed. TCRdb cleaned the public reads at Q25 with fastp, built clones with MiXCR and kept in-frame beta chains. Each entry is one CDR3 protein sequence, shown with its most common DNA and genes. TCRdb's processing, not the authors' own work, is the source of the V and J calls. Recorded for this sample are around 250,000 distinct CDR3 sequences; roughly 7% of them occurred a single time. The top ten clonotypes cover 3.6% of the sample.

Based on the germline V gene, the CDR1 and CDR2 sequences are SGHRS and YFSETQ. Trimming takes 0 bases off V and 0 bases off J; junction bases not matched to a gene: 4. There are 17 amino acids in the CDR3, from cysteine to phenylalanine inclusive. The CDR3 DNA has 51 bases and is translated from base 1. This sample also belongs to another study, concerning yellow fever vaccine responses in identical twins. From the second report: The authors reported that the T cell response to vaccination in identical twins appeared partly convergent and partly personalized. The study precisely tracked vaccine-responding T cell clones in identical twins.

The material sequenced was memory (CD45RO+) T cells sorted from blood. Explained via the paper, the cell subset or site label denotes: CD45RO+ enriched T cells. This TCR derives from a woman aged 18-30 years in good health. The receptor chain draws on TRBV5-1 and TRBJ2-3, with 10 bases in between that match TRBD2. This receptor has the CDR3 CASSLAASGGSTDTQYF. The sequenced DNA is TGCGCCAGCAGCTTGGCCGCTAGCGGGGGCAGCACAGATACGCAGTATTTT.